The entry below describes one TCR beta chain. Its antigen is still unknown. One end of the junction varies from germline; a read error may be responsible. The CDR3 sequence is 13 residues long. Looked up from germline, CDR1 is SSHAT and CDR2 is FNYEAQ (reference sequence). At cycle 4 day 1, cycle 7 day 1, and baseline, blood was sampled. Measured with immunoSEQ multiplex PCR; TCRdb has only the in-frame clones, and not every one. The sample contains fewer than 95,000 clones, about 90% of which appear only once. The data are from a study of OX40 agonist ivuxolimab in advanced cancers. Overall study context: Participants, 75% to 90% male, averaged 60 years of age, ranging from roughly 23 to 90. Prior anti-PD-1, anti-PD-L1 or anti-CTLA-4 therapy did not bar entry, and more than 35% had some.

General study findings and limits: Clonal expansion among partial responders at 0.1-3.0 mg/kg ranked near the lowest.

This clonotype was sampled from an adult with an advanced solid tumor such as melanoma, head and neck, liver or kidney cancer. The chain links TRBV7-7 to TRBJ1-4; tentative D call: TRBD1 (6 bases). The input for sequencing was CD4+ or CD8+ T cells sorted from blood, taken in a trial of the OX40 agonist ivuxolimab. CDR3 in DNA: TGTGCTAGCAGCTTATCAACAGGGGAAAAACTGTTTTTT. This sequence encodes CASSLSTGEKLFF.